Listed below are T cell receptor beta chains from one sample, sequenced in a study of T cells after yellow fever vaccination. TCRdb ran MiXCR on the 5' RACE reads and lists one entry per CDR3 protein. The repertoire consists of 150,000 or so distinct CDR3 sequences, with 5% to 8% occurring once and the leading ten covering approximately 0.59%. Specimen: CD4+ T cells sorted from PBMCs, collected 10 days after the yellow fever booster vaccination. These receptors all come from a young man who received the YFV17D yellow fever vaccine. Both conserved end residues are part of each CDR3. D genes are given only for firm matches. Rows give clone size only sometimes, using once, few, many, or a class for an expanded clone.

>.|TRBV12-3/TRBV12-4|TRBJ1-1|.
CASSAWGGQAFF
TGTGCCAGCAGCGCTTGGGGAGGTCAAGCTTTCTTT
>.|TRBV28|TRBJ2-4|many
CASSVVRRAKNIQYF
TGTGCCAGCAGTGTGGTCCGACGAGCCAAAAACATTCAGTACTTC
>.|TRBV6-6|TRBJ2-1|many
CASSYSTDNEQFF
TGTGCCAGCAGTTACTCGACGGATAATGAGCAGTTCTTC
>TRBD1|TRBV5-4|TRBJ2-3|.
CASSLTGTEDTQYF
TGTGCCAGCAGCCTGACCGGGACAGAAGATACGCAGTATTTT
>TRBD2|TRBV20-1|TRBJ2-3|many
CSARRLASTSTDTQYF
TGCAGTGCTAGGAGACTAGCGAGTACCAGCACAGATACGCAGTATTTT
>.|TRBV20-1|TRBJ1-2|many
CSAGRANYGYTF
TGCAGTGCGGGCAGAGCTAACTATGGCTACACCTTC
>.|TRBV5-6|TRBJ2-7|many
CASSFGRRGSYEQYF
TGTGCCAGCAGCTTTGGGAGAAGGGGCTCCTACGAGCAGTACTTC
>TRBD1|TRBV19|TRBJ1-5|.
CASSIRGTENQPQHF
TGTGCCAGTAGTATCCGGGGGACAGAAAATCAGCCCCAGCATTTT
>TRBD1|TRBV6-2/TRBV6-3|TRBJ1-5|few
CASSYLLGQGGNQPQHF
TGTGCCAGCAGTTACCTACTTGGACAGGGCGGCAATCAGCCCCAGCATTTT
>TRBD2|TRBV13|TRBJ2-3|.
CASSLTKLAGPQYF
TGTGCCAGCAGCTTAACGAAACTAGCGGGACCGCAGTATTTT
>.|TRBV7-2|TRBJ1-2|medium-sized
CASSLEGAYGYTF
TGTGCCAGCAGCTTAGAGGGAGCCTATGGCTACACCTTC
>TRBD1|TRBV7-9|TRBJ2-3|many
CASSLQGTGDSTQYF
TGTGCCAGCAGCTTACAAGGGACAGGCGATTCAACGCAGTATTTT
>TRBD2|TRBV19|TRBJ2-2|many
CASRVTSGNTGELFF
TGTGCCAGTAGGGTCACTAGCGGAAACACCGGGGAGCTGTTTTTT
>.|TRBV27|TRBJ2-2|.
CASNQGNTGEPFF
TGTGCCAGCAACCAGGGGAACACCGGGGAGCCGTTTTTT
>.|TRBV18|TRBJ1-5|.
CASSRSSIAESNQPQHF
TGTGCCAGCTCACGGTCTAGTATTGCGGAGAGCAATCAGCCCCAGCATTTT
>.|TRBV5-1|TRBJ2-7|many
CASSFEGYYEQYF
TGCGCCAGCAGCTTTGAGGGTTACTACGAGCAGTACTTC
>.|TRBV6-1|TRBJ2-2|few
CASSAWTSGELFF
TGTGCCAGCAGTGCCTGGACGTCCGGGGAGCTGTTTTTT
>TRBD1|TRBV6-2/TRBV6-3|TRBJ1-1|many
CASRLQGTNTEAFF
TGTGCCAGCAGGCTACAGGGGACGAACACTGAAGCTTTCTTT
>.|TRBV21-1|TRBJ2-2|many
CASKNGLAGENTGELFF
TGTGCCAGCAAAAACGGACTAGCGGGAGAGAACACCGGGGAGCTGTTTTTT
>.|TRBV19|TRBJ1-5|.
CTSSTNGGLNQPQHF
TGTACCAGTAGTACTAACGGGGGACTCAATCAGCCCCAGCATTTT
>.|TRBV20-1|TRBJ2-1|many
CSARDAKEDEQFF
TGCAGTGCTAGAGACGCCAAGGAGGATGAGCAGTTCTTC
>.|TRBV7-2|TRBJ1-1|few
CASSPNVGSNTEAFF
TGTGCCAGCAGCCCAAACGTGGGATCGAACACTGAAGCTTTCTTT
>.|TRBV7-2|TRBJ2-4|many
CASSPRLKAENIQYF
TGTGCCAGCAGCCCCCGCCTTAAGGCTGAAAACATTCAGTACTTC
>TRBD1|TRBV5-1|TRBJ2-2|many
CASSPQGAFTGELFF
TGCGCCAGCAGCCCACAGGGGGCGTTCACCGGGGAGCTGTTTTTT
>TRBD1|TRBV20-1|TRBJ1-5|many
CSARAGTGVNQPQHF
TGCAGTGCTAGAGCCGGGACAGGGGTCAATCAGCCCCAGCATTTT
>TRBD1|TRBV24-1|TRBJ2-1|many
CATSDFWGQGDHNEQFF
TGTGCCACCAGTGATTTTTGGGGACAGGGAGACCACAATGAGCAGTTCTTC
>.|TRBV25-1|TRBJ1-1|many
CASRTELNTEAFF
TGTGCCAGCAGGACGGAATTGAACACTGAAGCTTTCTTT
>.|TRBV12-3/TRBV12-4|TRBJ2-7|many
CASTYSGTGYEQYF
TGTGCCAGCACCTACTCCGGAACAGGGTACGAGCAGTACTTC
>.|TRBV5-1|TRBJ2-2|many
CASSFLTSHTGELFF
TGCGCCAGCAGCTTCCTAACTAGCCACACCGGGGAGCTGTTTTTT
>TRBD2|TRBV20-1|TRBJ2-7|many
CSAPALAGLEQYF
TGCAGTGCCCCCGCCTTAGCGGGGCTCGAGCAGTACTTC
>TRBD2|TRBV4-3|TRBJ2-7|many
CASSQDGLAAEQYF
TGCGCCAGCAGCCAAGATGGACTAGCTGCCGAGCAGTACTTC
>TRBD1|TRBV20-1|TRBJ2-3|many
CSVLLGQGRGDTQYF
TGCAGTGTCCTCCTTGGACAGGGGAGAGGAGATACGCAGTATTTT
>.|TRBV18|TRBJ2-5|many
CASSPTAIQETQYF
TGTGCCAGCTCACCGACAGCTATCCAAGAGACCCAGTACTTC
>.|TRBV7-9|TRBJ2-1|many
CASSSRSYEQFF
TGTGCCAGCAGCTCCCGAAGTTATGAGCAGTTCTTC
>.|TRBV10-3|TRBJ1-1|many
CATSFSNTEAFF
TGTGCCACCAGTTTTTCGAACACTGAAGCTTTCTTT
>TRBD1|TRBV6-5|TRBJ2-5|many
CASSYSQGEETQYF
TGTGCCAGCAGTTACTCACAGGGGGAAGAGACCCAGTACTTC
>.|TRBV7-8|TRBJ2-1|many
CASSPAVGLLSYNEQFF
TGTGCCAGCAGTCCCGCCGTCGGGTTGTTGAGCTACAATGAGCAGTTCTTC
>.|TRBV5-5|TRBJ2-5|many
CASSLAALETQYF
TGTGCCAGCAGCTTGGCAGCCTTGGAGACCCAGTACTTC
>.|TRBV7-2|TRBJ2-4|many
CASSRQGGVTKNIQYF
TGTGCCAGCAGCCGCCAGGGGGGGGTCACCAAAAACATTCAGTACTTC
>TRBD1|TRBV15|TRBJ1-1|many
CATGTASMNTEAFF
TGTGCCACCGGGACAGCGAGCATGAACACTGAAGCTTTCTTT